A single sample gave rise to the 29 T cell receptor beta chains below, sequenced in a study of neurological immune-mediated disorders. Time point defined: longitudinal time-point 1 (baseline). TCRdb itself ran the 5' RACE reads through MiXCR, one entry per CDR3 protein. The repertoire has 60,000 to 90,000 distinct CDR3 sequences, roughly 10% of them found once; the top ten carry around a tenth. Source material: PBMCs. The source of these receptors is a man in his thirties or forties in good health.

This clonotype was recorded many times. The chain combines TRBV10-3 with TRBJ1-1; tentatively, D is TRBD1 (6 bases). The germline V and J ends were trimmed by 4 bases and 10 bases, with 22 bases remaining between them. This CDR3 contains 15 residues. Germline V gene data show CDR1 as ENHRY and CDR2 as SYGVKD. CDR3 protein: CAISGGLGSGGRAFF. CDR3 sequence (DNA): TGTGCCATCAGTGGAGGTTTGGGAAGTGGGGGGCGAGCTTTCTTT.

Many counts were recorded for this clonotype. The CDR3 protein is CASSPPFGASYEQYF. In DNA form, the CDR3 reads TGTGCCAGCAGCCCACCTTTTGGGGCCTCCTACGAGCAGTACTTC. The chain is built from TRBV7-2 and TRBJ2-7; perhaps TRBD1 as D (5 bases). Trimming shortened V by 5 bases and J by 0 bases, and 14 bases separated the two germline ends. From germline, CDR1 is SGHTA and CDR2 FQGNSA. The CDR3 contains 15 residues.

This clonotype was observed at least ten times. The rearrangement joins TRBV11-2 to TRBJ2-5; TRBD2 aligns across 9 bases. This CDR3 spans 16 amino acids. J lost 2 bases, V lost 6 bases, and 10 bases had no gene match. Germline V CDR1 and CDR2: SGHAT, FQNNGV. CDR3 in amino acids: CASSMIAGANQETQYF. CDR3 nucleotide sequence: TGTGCCAGCAGTATGATAGCGGGAGCGAATCAAGAGACCCAGTACTTC.

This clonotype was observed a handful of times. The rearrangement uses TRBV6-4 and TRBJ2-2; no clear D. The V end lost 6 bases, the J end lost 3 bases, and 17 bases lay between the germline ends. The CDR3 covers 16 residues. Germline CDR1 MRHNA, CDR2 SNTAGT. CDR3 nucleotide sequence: TGTGCCAGCAGCCCTCGCCCTCGGCCCGACACCGGGGAGCTGTTTTTT. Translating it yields CASSPRPRPDTGELFF.

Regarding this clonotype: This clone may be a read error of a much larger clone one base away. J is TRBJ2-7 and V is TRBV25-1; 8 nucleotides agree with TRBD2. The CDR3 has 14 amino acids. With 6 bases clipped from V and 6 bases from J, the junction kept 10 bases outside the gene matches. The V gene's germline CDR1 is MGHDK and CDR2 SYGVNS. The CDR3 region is CASSAPGLVGEQYF. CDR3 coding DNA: TGTGCCAGCAGCGCTCCGGGACTAGTTGGCGAGCAGTACTTC.

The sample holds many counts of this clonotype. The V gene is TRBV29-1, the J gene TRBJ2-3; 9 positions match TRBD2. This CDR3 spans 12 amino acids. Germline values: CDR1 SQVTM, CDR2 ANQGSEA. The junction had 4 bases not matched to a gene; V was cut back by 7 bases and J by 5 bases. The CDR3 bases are TGCAGCGGCGGGAGGGCCTTAGATACGCAGTATTTT. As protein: CSGGRALDTQYF.

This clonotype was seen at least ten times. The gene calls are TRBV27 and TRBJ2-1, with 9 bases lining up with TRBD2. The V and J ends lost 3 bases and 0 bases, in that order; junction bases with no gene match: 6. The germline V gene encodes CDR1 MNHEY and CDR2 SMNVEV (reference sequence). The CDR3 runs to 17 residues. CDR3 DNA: TGTGCCAGCAGTTTTTTGAGCGGGAGGATCTCCTACAATGAGCAGTTCTTC. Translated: CASSFLSGRISYNEQFF.

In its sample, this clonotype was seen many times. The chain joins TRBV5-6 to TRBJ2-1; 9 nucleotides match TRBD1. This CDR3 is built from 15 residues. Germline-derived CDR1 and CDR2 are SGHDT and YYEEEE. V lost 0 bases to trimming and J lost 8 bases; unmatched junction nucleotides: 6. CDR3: CASSLGTGVLDEQFF. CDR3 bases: TGTGCCAGCAGCTTGGGGACAGGGGTCTTGGATGAGCAGTTCTTC.

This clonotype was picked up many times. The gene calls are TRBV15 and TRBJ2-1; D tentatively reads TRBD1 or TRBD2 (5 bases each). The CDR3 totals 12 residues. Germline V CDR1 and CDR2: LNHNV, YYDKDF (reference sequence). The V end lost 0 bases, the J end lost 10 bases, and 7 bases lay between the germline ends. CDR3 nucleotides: TGTGCCACCAGCAGAGAGGGGGTCGAGCAGTTCTTC. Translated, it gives CATSREGVEQFF.

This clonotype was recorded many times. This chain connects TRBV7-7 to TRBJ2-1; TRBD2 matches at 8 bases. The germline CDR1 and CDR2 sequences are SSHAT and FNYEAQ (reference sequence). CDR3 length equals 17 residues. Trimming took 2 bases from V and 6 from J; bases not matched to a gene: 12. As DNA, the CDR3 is TGTGCCAGCAGCTTAACGCGGACGGGAGGGCTGTTCAATGAGCAGTTCTTC. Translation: CASSLTRTGGLFNEQFF.

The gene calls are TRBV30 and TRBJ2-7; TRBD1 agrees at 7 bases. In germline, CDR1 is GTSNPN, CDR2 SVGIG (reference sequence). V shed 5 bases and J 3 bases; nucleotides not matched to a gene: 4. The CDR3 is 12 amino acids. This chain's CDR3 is CAWGTDFYEQYF. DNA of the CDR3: TGTGCCTGGGGGACAGATTTCTACGAGCAGTACTTC.

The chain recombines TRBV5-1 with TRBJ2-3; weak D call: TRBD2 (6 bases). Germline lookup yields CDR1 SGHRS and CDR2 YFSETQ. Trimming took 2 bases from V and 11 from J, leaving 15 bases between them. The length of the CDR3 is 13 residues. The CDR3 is CASSLEGRTMQYF. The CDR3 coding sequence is TGCGCCAGCAGCTTAGAAGGCAGGACTATGCAGTATTTT.

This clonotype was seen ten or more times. CDR3 coding DNA: TGTGCCAGCAGCCAAGATTGGCTCTTCGGGAATGAGCAGTTCTTC. Translated: CASSQDWLFGNEQFF. The gene calls are TRBV14 and TRBJ2-1; D not certain. The CDR3 length is 15 residues. Trimming removed 0 bases from V and 7 bases from J, with 13 bases in between. Germline V gives CDR1 SGHDN, CDR2 FVKESK. Full variable domain (remainder filled in from reference TRBV14 and TRBJ2-1): EAGVTQFPSHSVIEKGQTVTLRCDPISGHDNLYWYRRVMGKEIKFLLHFVKESKQDESGMPNNRFLAERTGGTYSTLKVQPAELEDSGVYFCASSQDWLFGNEQFFGPGTRLTVL.

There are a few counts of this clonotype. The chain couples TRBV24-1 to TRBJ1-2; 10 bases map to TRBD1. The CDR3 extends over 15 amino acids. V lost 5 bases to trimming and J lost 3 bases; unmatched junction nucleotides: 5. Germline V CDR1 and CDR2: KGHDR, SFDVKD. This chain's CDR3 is CATSGPDRGDYGYTF. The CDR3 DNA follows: TGTGCCACCAGTGGACCGGACAGGGGGGACTATGGCTACACCTTC.

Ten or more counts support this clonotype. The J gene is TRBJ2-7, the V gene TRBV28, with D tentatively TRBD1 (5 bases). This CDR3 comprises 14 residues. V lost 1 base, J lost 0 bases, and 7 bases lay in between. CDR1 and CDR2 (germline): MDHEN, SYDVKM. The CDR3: CASSLLDSSYEQYF. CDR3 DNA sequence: TGTGCCAGCAGTTTATTAGACAGCTCCTACGAGCAGTACTTC.

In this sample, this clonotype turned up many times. CDR3 sequence (DNA): TGTGCCAGCAGCTTAGGGAGGACCGTAGATACGCAGTATTTT. This translates into CASSLGRTVDTQYF. The rearrangement uses TRBV7-3 and TRBJ2-3; possibly TRBD2 for D (6 bases). Germline lookup yields CDR1 SGHTA and CDR2 FQGTGA. The V end lost 2 bases, the J end lost 5 bases, and 11 bases lay between the germline ends. This CDR3 is built from 14 residues.

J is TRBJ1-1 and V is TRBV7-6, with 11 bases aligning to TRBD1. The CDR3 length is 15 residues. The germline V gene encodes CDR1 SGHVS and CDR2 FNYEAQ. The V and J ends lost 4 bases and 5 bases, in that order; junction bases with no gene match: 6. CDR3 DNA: TGTGCCAGCAGCTCCGGGACAGGGGGAAGGACTGAAGCTTTCTTT. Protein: CASSSGTGGRTEAFF.

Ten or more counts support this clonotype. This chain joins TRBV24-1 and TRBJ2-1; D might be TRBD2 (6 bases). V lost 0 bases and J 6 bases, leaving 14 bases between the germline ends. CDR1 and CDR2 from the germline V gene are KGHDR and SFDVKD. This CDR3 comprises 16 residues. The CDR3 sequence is CATSDLGGRRRNEQFF. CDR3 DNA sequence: TGTGCCACCAGTGATTTGGGAGGGAGAAGACGCAATGAGCAGTTCTTC.

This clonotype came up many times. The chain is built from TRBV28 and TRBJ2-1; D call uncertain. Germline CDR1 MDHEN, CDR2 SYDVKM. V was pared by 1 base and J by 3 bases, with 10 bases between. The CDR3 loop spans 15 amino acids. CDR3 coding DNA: TGTGCCAGCAGTTTATTGATGGACGGCTACAATGAGCAGTTCTTC. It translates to CASSLLMDGYNEQFF.

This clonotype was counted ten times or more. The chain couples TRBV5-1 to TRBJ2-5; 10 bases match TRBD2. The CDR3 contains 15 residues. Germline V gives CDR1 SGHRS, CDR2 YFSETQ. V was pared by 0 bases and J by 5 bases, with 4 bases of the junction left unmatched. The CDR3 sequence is CASSLEASGSETQYF. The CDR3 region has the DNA TGCGCCAGCAGCTTGGAGGCTAGCGGGAGTGAGACCCAGTACTTC. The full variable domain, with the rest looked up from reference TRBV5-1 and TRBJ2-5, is KAGVTQTPRYLIKTRGQQVTLSCSPISGHRSVSWYQQTPGQGLQFLFEYFSETQRNKGNFPGRFSGRQFSNSRSEMNVSTLELGDSALYLCASSLEASGSETQYFGPGTRLLVL.

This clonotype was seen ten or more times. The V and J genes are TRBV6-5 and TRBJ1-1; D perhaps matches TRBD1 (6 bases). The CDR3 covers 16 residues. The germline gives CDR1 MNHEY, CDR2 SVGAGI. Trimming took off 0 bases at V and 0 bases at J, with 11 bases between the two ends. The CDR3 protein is CASSYSLGTLNTEAFF. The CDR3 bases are TGTGCCAGCAGTTACTCTCTCGGGACACTGAACACTGAAGCTTTCTTT.

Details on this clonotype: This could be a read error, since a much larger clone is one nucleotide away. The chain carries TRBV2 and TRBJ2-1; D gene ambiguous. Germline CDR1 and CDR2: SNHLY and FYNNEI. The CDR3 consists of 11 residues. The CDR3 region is CAISFHNEQFF. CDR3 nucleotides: TGTGCCATCAGTTTCCACAATGAGCAGTTCTTC.

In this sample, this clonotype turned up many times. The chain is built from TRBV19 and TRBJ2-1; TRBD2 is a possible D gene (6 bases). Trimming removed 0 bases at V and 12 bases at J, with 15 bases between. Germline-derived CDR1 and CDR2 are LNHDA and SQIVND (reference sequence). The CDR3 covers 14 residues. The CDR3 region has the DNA TGTGCCAGTAGTATAGATCCCGCGGGGTTAGTGCAGTTCTTC. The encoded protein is CASSIDPAGLVQFF.

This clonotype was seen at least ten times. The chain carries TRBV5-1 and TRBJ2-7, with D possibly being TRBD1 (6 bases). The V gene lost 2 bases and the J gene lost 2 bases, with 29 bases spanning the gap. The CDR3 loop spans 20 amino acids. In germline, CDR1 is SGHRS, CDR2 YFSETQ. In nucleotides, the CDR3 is TGCGCCAGCAGCTTCCCATCCATACCCATGTTGCCAGGGGATACCTACGAGCAGTACTTC. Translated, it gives CASSFPSIPMLPGDTYEQYF.

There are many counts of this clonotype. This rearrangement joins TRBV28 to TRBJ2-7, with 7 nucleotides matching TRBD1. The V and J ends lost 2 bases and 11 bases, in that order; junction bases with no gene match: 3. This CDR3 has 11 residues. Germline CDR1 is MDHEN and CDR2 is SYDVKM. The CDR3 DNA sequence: TGTGCCAGCAGTTTACGAGGGGGCGAGTACTTC. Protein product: CASSLRGGEYF.

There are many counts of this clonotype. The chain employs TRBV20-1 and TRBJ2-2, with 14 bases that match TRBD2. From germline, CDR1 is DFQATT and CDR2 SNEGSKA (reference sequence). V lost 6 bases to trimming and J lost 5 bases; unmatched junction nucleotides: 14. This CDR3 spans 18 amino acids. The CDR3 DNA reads TGCAGTGCCCCTCCGGGACTAGCGGGAGAGGGGGGAACCGGGGAGCTGTTTTTT. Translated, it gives CSAPPGLAGEGGTGELFF.

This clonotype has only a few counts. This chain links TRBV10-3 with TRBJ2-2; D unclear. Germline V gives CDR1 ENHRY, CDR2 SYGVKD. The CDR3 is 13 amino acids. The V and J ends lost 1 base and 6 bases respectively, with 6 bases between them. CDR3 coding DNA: TGTGCCATCAGTGAGTTGGCTGCCGGGGAGCTGTTTTTT. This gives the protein CAISELAAGELFF.

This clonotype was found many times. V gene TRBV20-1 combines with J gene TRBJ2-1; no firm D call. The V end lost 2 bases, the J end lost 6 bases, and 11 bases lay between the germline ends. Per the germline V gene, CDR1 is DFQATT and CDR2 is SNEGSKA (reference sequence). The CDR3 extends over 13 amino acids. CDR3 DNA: TGCAGTGCTAGATTCCCGGTTTTCAATGAGCAGTTCTTC. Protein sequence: CSARFPVFNEQFF.

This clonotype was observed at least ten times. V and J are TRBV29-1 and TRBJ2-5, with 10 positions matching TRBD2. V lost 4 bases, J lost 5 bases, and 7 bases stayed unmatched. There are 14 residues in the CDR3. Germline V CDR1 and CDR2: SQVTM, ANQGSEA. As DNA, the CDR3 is TGCAGCGTTGTCCCTAGCGGGAGACTCGAGACCCAGTACTTC. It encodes CSVVPSGRLETQYF.